This T cell receptor beta chain originates from a study of blood T cell repertoires in COVID-19. Study context: T cells, B-cell-depleted T cells, or PBMCs supplied cDNA or gDNA.

Some clones are missing from TCRdb's copy, which holds only in-frame ones; the method was immunoSEQ multiplex PCR. The sample lists tens of thousands of clones, about 88% occurring once. The CDR3 consists of 15 residues. Germline CDR1 reads MNHEY; CDR2 reads SVGAGI. Trimming took off 2 bases at V and 0 bases at J, with 5 bases between the two ends. This clonotype was obtained from an elderly woman with acute or convalescent COVID-19. The chain employs TRBV6-5 and TRBJ2-6; D is ambiguous. Material for sequencing was peripheral blood. The CDR3 region is CASSYDFSGANVLTF. The CDR3 coding sequence is TGTGCCAGCAGTTACGACTTCTCTGGGGCCAACGTCCTGACTTTC.